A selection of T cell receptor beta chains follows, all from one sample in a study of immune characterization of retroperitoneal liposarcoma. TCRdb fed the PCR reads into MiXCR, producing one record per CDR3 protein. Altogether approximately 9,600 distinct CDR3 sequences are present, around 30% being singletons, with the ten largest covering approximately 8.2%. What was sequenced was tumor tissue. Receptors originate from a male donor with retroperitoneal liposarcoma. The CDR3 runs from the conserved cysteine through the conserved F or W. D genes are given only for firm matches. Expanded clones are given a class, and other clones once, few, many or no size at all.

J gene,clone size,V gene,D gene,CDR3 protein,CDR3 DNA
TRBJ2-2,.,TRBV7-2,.,CASSLVTRGRANTGELFF,TGTGCCAGCAGCTTAGTAACTCGGGGTAGGGCGAACACCGGGGAGCTGTTTTTT
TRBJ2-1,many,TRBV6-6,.,CASSYSAGALQETQFF,TGTGCCAGCAGTTACTCGGCCGGGGCTCTCCAAGAGACCCAGTTCTTC
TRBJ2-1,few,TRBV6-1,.,CASRVVGDEQFF,TGTGCCAGCAGGGTGGTTGGCGATGAGCAGTTCTTC
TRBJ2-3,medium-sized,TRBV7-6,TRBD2,CASSTGLAGPDTQYF,TGTGCCAGCAGCACCGGACTAGCGGGACCAGATACGCAGTATTTT
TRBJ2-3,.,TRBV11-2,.,CASSLARGTDTQYF,TGTGCCAGCAGCTTAGCCAGGGGAACAGATACGCAGTATTTT
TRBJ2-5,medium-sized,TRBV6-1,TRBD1,CASSTGAGGTQYF,TGTGCCAGCAGCACAGGGGCTGGGGGGACCCAGTACTTC
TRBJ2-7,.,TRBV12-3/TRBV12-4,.,CASSLGRLRGDF,TGTGCCAGCAGTTTGGGCAGACTACGTGGGGACTTC
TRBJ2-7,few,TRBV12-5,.,CASGVSVSNEQYF,TGTGCTAGTGGTGTGTCGGTTTCCAACGAGCAGTACTTC
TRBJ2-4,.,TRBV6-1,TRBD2,CASSPGLAGNEQYF,TGTGCCAGCAGCCCGGGACTAGCGGGGAATGAGCAGTACTTC
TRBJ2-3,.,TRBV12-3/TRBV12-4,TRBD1,CASSFEVTGGTDTQYF,TGTGCCAGCAGTTTCGAGGTTACAGGGGGCACAGATACGCAGTATTTT
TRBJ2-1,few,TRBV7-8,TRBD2,CASSLAGGVLKNIQFF,TGTGCCAGCAGCTTAGCGGGAGGGGTCCTCAAAAACATTCAGTTCTTC
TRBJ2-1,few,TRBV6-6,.,CASSYGATNNEQFF,TGTGCCAGCAGTTACGGCGCTACGAACAATGAGCAGTTCTTC
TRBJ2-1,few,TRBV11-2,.,CASSLVRETQFF,TGTGCCAGCAGCTTAGTCAGAGAGACCCAGTTCTTC
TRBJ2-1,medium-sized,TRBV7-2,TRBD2,CASNPGGTITYEQFF,TGTGCCAGCAATCCGGGGGGGACCATAACCTACGAGCAGTTCTTC
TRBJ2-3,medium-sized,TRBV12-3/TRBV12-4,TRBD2,CASSPLAVSTDTQYF,TGTGCCAGCAGTCCACTAGCGGTGAGCACAGATACGCAGTATTTT
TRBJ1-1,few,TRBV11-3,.,CASSLESQGNTEAFF,TGTGCCAGCAGCTTAGAAAGCCAGGGAAACACTGAAGCTTTCTTT
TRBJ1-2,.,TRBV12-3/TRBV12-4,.,CASSPTPGSGSRDQNYGYTF,TGTGCCAGCAGTCCCACCCCGGGGTCAGGGAGCCGCGATCAAAACTATGGCTACACCTTC
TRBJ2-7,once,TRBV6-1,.,CASSPSGGGSYEQYF,TGTGCCAGCAGTCCGTCGGGCGGAGGGTCCTACGAGCAGTACTTC
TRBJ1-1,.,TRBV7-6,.,CASNPSGAEAFF,TGTGCCAGCAACCCGTCGGGGGCTGAAGCTTTCTTT
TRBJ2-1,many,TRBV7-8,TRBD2,CASSLGLAGGGEQFF,TGTGCCAGCAGCTTAGGACTAGCGGGAGGCGGAGAGCAGTTCTTC
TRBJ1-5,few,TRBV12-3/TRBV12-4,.,CASSHGQGRQPQHF,TGTGCCAGCAGTCACGGCCAGGGACGACAGCCCCAGCATTTT
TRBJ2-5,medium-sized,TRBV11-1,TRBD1,CASSFGTALLLRQYF,TGTGCCAGCAGTTTTGGGACAGCCCTTCTCCTTAGGCAGTACTTC
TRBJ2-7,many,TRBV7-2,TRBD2,CASSKRAGALYNEQYF,TGTGCCAGCAGCAAGAGAGCGGGAGCGCTATACAATGAGCAGTACTTC
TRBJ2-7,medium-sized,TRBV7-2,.,CASSLGMYNEQYF,TGTGCCAGCAGCTTAGGCATGTACAATGAGCAGTACTTC